The 20 T cell receptor beta chains in this list originate from one sample, sequenced in a study of T cell changes during pregnancy in multiple sclerosis. The method was immunoSEQ multiplex PCR; TCRdb's version includes in-frame clones alone and lacks a portion of them. The top ten hold roughly 0.93% of the sample, which has 93,000 or so clones, roughly 92% seen once. Sequenced material: peripheral blood, taken after pregnancy. These TCRs come from a female donor with multiple sclerosis, enrolled in a pregnancy study.

The genes are TRBV6-5 and TRBJ2-7; 7 bases align to TRBD2. Trimming at V came to 6 bases and at J to 1 base, leaving 6 bases not matched to a gene. CDR3 length: 14 amino acids. CDR1 MNHEY and CDR2 SVGAGI come from the germline V gene. The DNA for the CDR3 is TGTGCCAGCAGGACCGGGGGGAGTTCCTACGAGCAGTACTTC. This gives the protein CASRTGGSSYEQYF.

This chain connects TRBV5-1 to TRBJ1-6, with D perhaps TRBD1 (6 bases). The ends were cut back, 1 base at V and 6 bases at J, with 8 bases in the middle. CDR3 length: 14 amino acids. The germline V gene has CDR1 SGHRS and CDR2 YFSETQ. The CDR3 nucleotides read TGCGCCAGCAGCTTGCAGGGGTCTAATTCACCCCTCCACTTT. Protein: CASSLQGSNSPLHF.

The J gene is TRBJ1-1, the V gene TRBV5-1; tentative D call: TRBD1 (5 bases). With 1 base removed from V and 7 bases from J, the gap between germline ends came to 11 bases. This CDR3 region has 13 residues. Germline V CDR1 and CDR2: SGHRS, YFSETQ. CDR3 nucleotides: TGCGCCAGCAGCTTGAAAGGGGTCCTTGAAGCTTTCTTT. Amino acid sequence: CASSLKGVLEAFF.

This chain connects TRBV10-3 to TRBJ1-6; 8 bases fit TRBD1. Germline lookup yields CDR1 ENHRY and CDR2 SYGVKD. The CDR3 extends over 14 amino acids. The V segment lost 3 bases and the J segment 8 bases; nucleotides outside the gene matches: 3. CDR3 DNA sequence: TGTGCCATCAGTGAACAGGGGGTTGATTCACCCCTCCACTTT. As protein: CAISEQGVDSPLHF.

This clone has just one count. V and J are TRBV30 and TRBJ2-3, with TRBD2 identical over 7 bases. The germline V gene has CDR1 GTSNPN and CDR2 SVGIG (reference sequence). This CDR3 is built from 17 residues. Trimming took 1 base from V and 0 from J; bases not matched to a gene: 10. The CDR3 nucleotides are TGTGCCTGGAGTGGCCCGGGCGGGGGAGATAGCACAGATACGCAGTATTTT. This translates into CAWSGPGGGDSTDTQYF. Full variable domain (outside the CDR3, taken from reference TRBV30 and TRBJ2-3): SQTIHQWPATLVQPVGSPLSLECTVEGTSNPNLYWYRQAAGRGLQLLFYSVGIGQISSEVPQNLSASRPQDRQFILSSKKLLLSDSGFYLCAWSGPGGGDSTDTQYFGPGTRLTVL.

The rearrangement uses TRBV7-2 and TRBJ2-3; 10 positions agree with TRBD1. The CDR3 covers 15 residues. With V trimmed by 3 bases and J by 0 bases, 0 bases remained unmatched. In germline, CDR1 is SGHTA, CDR2 FQGNSA. CDR3 sequence: CASSLGQGSTDTQYF. Written as DNA, the CDR3 is TGTGCCAGCAGCTTGGGACAGGGGAGCACAGATACGCAGTATTTT.

V gene TRBV28 combines with J gene TRBJ2-5; D is perhaps TRBD2 (6 bases). Germline V lookup: CDR1 MDHEN, CDR2 SYDVKM. Deletions cut 6 bases from V and 5 bases from J, with 16 bases between. This CDR3 is built from 14 residues. The CDR3 coding sequence is TGTGCCAGCAGGGTCGGGGGAGTGGCGGAGACCCAGTACTTC. Its protein product is CASRVGGVAETQYF.

The rearrangement links TRBV7-2 to TRBJ1-1, with D perhaps TRBD1 (6 bases). The CDR3 runs 14 residues. Germline loops: CDR1 SGHTA, CDR2 FQGNSA. V lost 2 bases to trimming and J lost 7 bases, with 14 bases between them. DNA for the CDR3: TGTGCCAGCAGCTTAAGAAGGCAGGGGATTGAAGCTTTCTTT. It codes for CASSLRRQGIEAFF.

V usage is TRBV7-2 and J usage is TRBJ2-3; 8 nucleotides align to TRBD2. Germline assignment: CDR1 SGHTA and CDR2 FQGNSA. The CDR3 is 18 residues long. V lost 0 bases to trimming and J lost 2 bases; unmatched junction nucleotides: 10. CDR3 DNA sequence: TGTGCCAGCAGCTTAGCCCGGATGAGCGGGGGATCCACAGATACGCAGTATTTT. It yields the protein CASSLARMSGGSTDTQYF.

The chain links TRBV4-3 to TRBJ1-4; possibly TRBD1 for D (5 bases). The CDR3 runs to 17 residues. CDR1 LGHNA and CDR2 YSLEER come from the germline V gene. V was trimmed by 3 bases and J by 0 bases, leaving 14 bases between them. CDR3 sequence reads: CASSQYERQTTNEKLFF. For the CDR3, the DNA is TGCGCCAGCAGCCAGTACGAAAGACAGACAACTAATGAAAAACTGTTTTTT.

This chain connects TRBV7-2 to TRBJ1-1, with unresolved D. This CDR3 is 14 amino acids long. Germline CDR1 and CDR2: SGHTA and FQGNSA. The V and J ends lost 4 bases and 1 base respectively, with 10 bases between them. The CDR3 DNA reads TGTGCCAGCAGCTATCCCACAAGGAACACTGAAGCTTTCTTT. This translates into CASSYPTRNTEAFF.

The V call is TRBV28, the J call TRBJ2-1; TRBD2 might be the D (5 bases). Per germline, CDR1 MDHEN and CDR2 SYDVKM. V dropped 3 bases and J dropped 4 bases, with 7 bases sitting between them. The CDR3 totals 13 residues. The DNA of the CDR3 is TGTGCCAGCAGTTTGTCGGGGTACAATGAGCAGTTCTTC. Translating it yields CASSLSGYNEQFF.

The chain uses TRBV6-4 and TRBJ2-2; 13 nucleotides match TRBD2. V gave up 2 bases and J gave up 5 bases; unmatched junction bases: 8. This CDR3 is built from 18 residues. Germline V gives CDR1 MRHNA, CDR2 SNTAGT. The CDR3 protein is CASSDRTSGGPGTGELFF. The CDR3 coding sequence is TGTGCCAGCAGTGACCGGACTAGCGGGGGCCCGGGGACCGGGGAGCTGTTTTTT.

The CDR3: CASSFSGHPNYGYTF. Here the CDR3 DNA reads TGTGCCAGCAGCTTCTCGGGACATCCGAACTATGGCTACACCTTC. The genes are TRBV7-9 and TRBJ1-2; the D gene is possibly TRBD1 (6 bases). Germline values: CDR1 SEHNR, CDR2 FQNEAQ (reference sequence). V gave up 3 bases and J gave up 2 bases, with 13 bases separating them. The CDR3 has 15 amino acids.

J is TRBJ1-4 and V is TRBV11-2; TRBD1 matches at 7 bases. The CDR3 is 15 amino acids. The ends lost 5 bases at V and 6 bases at J; junction bases unmatched: 9. Germline CDR1 SGHAT, CDR2 FQNNGV. The CDR3 nucleotides are TGTGCCAGCAGCGCCCACACAGGGGCTCATGAAAAACTGTTTTTT. Translating it yields CASSAHTGAHEKLFF.

This clone was recorded once. The gene calls are TRBV7-6 and TRBJ1-1, with D perhaps matching TRBD1 (5 bases). This CDR3 contains 13 residues. Germline CDR1 is SGHVS and CDR2 is FNYEAQ. V shed 5 bases and J shed 1 base, with 8 bases lying between them. The CDR3 is CASSPDTNTEAFF. The DNA of the CDR3 is TGTGCCAGCAGCCCGGACACGAACACTGAAGCTTTCTTT.

The J gene is TRBJ2-2, the V gene TRBV5-1; 7 bases map to TRBD2. CDR1 and CDR2 from the germline V gene are SGHRS and YFSETQ. V shed 6 bases, J shed 1 base, and the junction held 3 bases outside the gene matches. This CDR3 comprises 14 residues. The CDR3 here is CASIASGNTGELFF. For the CDR3, the DNA is TGCGCCAGCATAGCTAGCGGGAACACCGGGGAGCTGTTTTTT.

The V and J genes are TRBV7-9 and TRBJ2-5; 8 bases are a match to TRBD2. Germline V lookup: CDR1 SEHNR, CDR2 FQNEAQ (reference sequence). Losses at the gene ends were 5 bases for V and 0 bases for J; bases not matched to a gene: 5. CDR3 size: 15 residues. The CDR3 spells CASSRAAGDQETQYF. CDR3 in DNA: TGTGCCAGCAGCCGGGCAGCGGGGGACCAAGAGACCCAGTACTTC.

The genes are TRBV5-1 and TRBJ2-1; maybe TRBD1 (5 bases). V was trimmed by 6 bases and J by 7 bases, leaving 14 bases between them. Germline CDR1 reads SGHRS; CDR2 reads YFSETQ. CDR3 length: 13 residues. The CDR3 region has the DNA TGCGCCAGCAACCCCGACAGAGATAATGAGCAGTTCTTC. It is translated as CASNPDRDNEQFF.

This rearrangement joins TRBV7-2 to TRBJ2-7; 14 nucleotides agree with TRBD2. Losses at the gene ends were 1 base for V and 4 bases for J; bases not matched to a gene: 0. CDR1 is SGHTA and CDR2 is FQGNSA in the germline V gene. CDR3 length: 15 residues. In DNA, the CDR3 is TGTGCCAGCAGCTTAGGGACTAGCGGGAGGTACGAGCAGTACTTC. Protein: CASSLGTSGRYEQYF.